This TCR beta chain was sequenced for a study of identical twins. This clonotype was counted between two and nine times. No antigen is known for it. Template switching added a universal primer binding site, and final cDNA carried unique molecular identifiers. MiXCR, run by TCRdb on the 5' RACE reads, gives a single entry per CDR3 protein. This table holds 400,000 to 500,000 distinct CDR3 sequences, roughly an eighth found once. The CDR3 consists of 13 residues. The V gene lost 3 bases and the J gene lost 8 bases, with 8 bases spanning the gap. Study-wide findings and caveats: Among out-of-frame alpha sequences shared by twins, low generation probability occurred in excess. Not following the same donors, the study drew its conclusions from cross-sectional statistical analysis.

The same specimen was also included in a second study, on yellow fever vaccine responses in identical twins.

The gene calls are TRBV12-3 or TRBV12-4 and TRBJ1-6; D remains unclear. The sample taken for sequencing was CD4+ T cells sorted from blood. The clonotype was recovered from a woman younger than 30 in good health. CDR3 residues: CASSLVSDSPLHF. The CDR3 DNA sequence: TGTGCCAGCAGTTTGGTCAGTGATTCACCCCTCCACTTT.